This TCR beta chain emerged from a study of T cells after yellow fever vaccination. Across the whole study: The fractions with low cell numbers were processed using SMART-Seq v4 Ultra Low Input. Notes on the study in general: Most primary-vaccination clones reappeared after the booster (approximately 97% CD4, 85% to 90% CD8). A secondary response was less intense yet reached its peak sooner, at day 5 versus 15.

It was through 5'RACE template switching that TCR cDNA was made, with a universal primer site and UMIs added. One entry per CDR3 protein results from TCRdb running MiXCR on the 5' RACE reads. Of approximately 120,000 distinct CDR3 sequences in the sample, about 15% were seen once. In regard to this clonotype: Its antigen is unidentified.

CDR3 size: 17 residues. Germline CDR1 reads SNHLY; CDR2 reads FYNNEI. The germline V and J ends were trimmed by 1 base and 4 bases, with 14 bases remaining between them. The origin of this receptor is a man aged 18 to 29 who received the YFV17D yellow fever vaccine. The J gene is TRBJ2-6, the V gene TRBV2; D gene ambiguous. The sequencing used CD8+ T cells sorted from PBMCs, collected 5 days after the yellow fever booster vaccination. The CDR3 bases are TGTGCCAGCAGTGAAGGTACCCCAGTAGGGGGGGCCAACGTCCTGACTTTC. Encoded protein: CASSEGTPVGGANVLTF.